This TCR beta chain was obtained from a study of blood T cell dynamics during melanoma immunotherapy. Germline loops: CDR1 SGHNT, CDR2 YENEEA. V dropped 3 bases and J dropped 1 base, with 7 bases sitting between them. CDR3 length equals 13 residues. This clone was picked up a small number of times. Time point indicated: week 3, after first cycle of checkpoint inhibitor. Patients with prior systemic cancer treatment, concomitant immunosuppressants, or other active malignancies were excluded. The protocol was immunoSEQ multiplex PCR, while the TCRdb copy is restricted to in-frame clones and leaves out a portion. The sample includes approximately 4,700 clones, around 79% seen only once; the top ten take 45% to 65%.

The chain has TRBV11-3 and TRBJ2-7, with D uncertain. The origin of this receptor is a human donor with melanoma. The specimen comprised blood, sampled from a patient treated with checkpoint blockade. The CDR3 nucleotides read TGTGCCAGCAGCTTGGGGAATTCCTACGAGCAGTACTTC. This gives the protein CASSLGNSYEQYF.